The clone carrying this TCR beta chain was seen only a few times. The antigen remains undetermined. It was cDNA, reverse transcribed from extracted RNA, that served as the sequencing template. TCRdb's table, derived via immunoSEQ multiplex PCR, lists solely in-frame clones and lacks some. The repertoire has roughly 120,000 clones, about 59% of them found once; the top ten carry roughly an eighth. Indicated treatment: oral pan-JAK inhibitor, 5-10 mg twice daily. Peripheral blood samples and lesional scalp punch biopsies were obtained from alopecia areata patients. The CDR3 has 13 residues. The germline V and J ends were trimmed by 3 bases and 2 bases, with 8 bases remaining between them. Germline V gene sequence: CDR1 SGHVS, CDR2 FNYEAQ. This sample was included in a study of CD8+ T cells in alopecia areata. The overall study: Treated patients swallowed 5 to 10 mg of oral tofacitinib twice daily. Severity was scored as percentage of affected scalp area in treated patients.

Study results and caveats: Affected lesional scalp, above all in alopecia totalis/universalis, was more clonal than normal scalp.

This chain uses TRBV7-6 with TRBJ2-7; no definite D call. The input for sequencing was CD8+ T cells sorted from blood, taken at week 24, from a patient treated with tofacitinib. This clonotype was sampled from a human donor with alopecia areata. The CDR3 DNA sequence: TGTGCCAGCAGCTTGGGAACAACCTACGAGCAGTACTTC. This gives the protein CASSLGTTYEQYF.